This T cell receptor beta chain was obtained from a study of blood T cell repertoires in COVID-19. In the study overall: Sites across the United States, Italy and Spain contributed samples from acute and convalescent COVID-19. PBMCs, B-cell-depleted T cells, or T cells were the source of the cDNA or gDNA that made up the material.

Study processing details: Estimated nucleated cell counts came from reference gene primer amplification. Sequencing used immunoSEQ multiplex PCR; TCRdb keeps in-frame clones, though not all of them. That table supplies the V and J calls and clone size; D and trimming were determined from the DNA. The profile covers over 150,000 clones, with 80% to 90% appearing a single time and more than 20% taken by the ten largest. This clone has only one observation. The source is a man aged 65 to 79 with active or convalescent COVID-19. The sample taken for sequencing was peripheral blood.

This chain's CDR3 is CASSLKQGANEKLFF. The CDR3 DNA reads TGTGCCAGCAGCCTGAAACAGGGGGCTAATGAAAAACTGTTTTTT. V and J are TRBV5-4 and TRBJ1-4, with 8 bases that match TRBD1. In germline, CDR1 is SGHNT, CDR2 YYREEE (reference sequence). The CDR3 consists of 15 residues. V trimming: 4 bases; J trimming: 3 bases; junction bases outside the gene matches: 5.